This is a list of T cell receptor beta chains from one sample in a study of blood T cell repertoires in COVID-19. Here immunoSEQ multiplex PCR was the method, and the copy in TCRdb shows in-frame clones only, minus some. This table has around 190,000 clones, more than 80% appearing once. The sample taken for sequencing was peripheral blood. The receptors were gathered from a woman between 55 and 75 years old with acute or convalescent COVID-19. CDR3s include the opening cysteine and the closing phenylalanine or tryptophan. A D gene is named only where the DNA matches it firmly. Clone sizes are given selectively: once, few, many, or a class where the clone is expanded.

V	D	size	J	DNA	CDR3
TRBV27	NA	NA	TRBJ1-2	TGTGCCAGCAGTCCCAGGTTTTCGGCCTCCTATGGCTACACCTTC	CASSPRFSASYGYTF
TRBV9	NA	NA	TRBJ2-5	TGTGCCAGCAGCGTAGAGGGACTCCCCGTGGAGACCCAGTACTTC	CASSVEGLPVETQYF
TRBV10-2	TRBD1	NA	TRBJ2-1	TGCGCCAGCAGTGATTCAGGACAGGGGGCGCGCAATGAGCAGTTCTTC	CASSDSGQGARNEQFF
TRBV20-1	NA	NA	TRBJ1-5	TGCAGTGCTAGGGTACAGGGTGAACATTTT	CSARVQGEHF
TRBV6-5	TRBD1	NA	TRBJ2-1	TGTGCCAGCACAGCGACAGGGCGCAATGAGCAGTTCTTC	CASTATGRNEQFF
TRBV6-5	NA	NA	TRBJ1-4	TGTGCCAGCAGTCCGAGGGCCCTGGGTGAAAAACTGTTTTTT	CASSPRALGEKLFF
TRBV20-1	NA	NA	TRBJ1-5	TGCAGTGCTAGTTCGGAGAACAATCAGCCCCAGCATTTT	CSASSENNQPQHF
TRBV20-1	NA	NA	TRBJ1-2	TGCAGTGCCACCCCACGGGGAGGCTACACCTTC	CSATPRGGYTF
TRBV15	TRBD1	NA	TRBJ1-1	TGTGCCACCAGCAGTGGGCAGGGGGTTGGTGAAGCTTTCTTT	CATSSGQGVGEAFF
TRBV9	NA	NA	TRBJ2-1	TGTGCCAGCAGCCCACAGTGGAGCGGGGAGCAGTTCTTC	CASSPQWSGEQFF
TRBV4-1	NA	NA	TRBJ1-1	TGCGCCAGCAGCCAAGATTGGAGGTCTCAAAACACTGAAGCTTTCTTT	CASSQDWRSQNTEAFF
TRBV30	NA	NA	TRBJ1-6	TGTGCTACCTCAGGGCTCACCGGTTCACCCCTCCACTTT	CATSGLTGSPLHF
TRBV28	TRBD1	NA	TRBJ1-6	TGTGCCAGCAGCCGAATCGGACAGGGGGCGAGATCACCCCTCCACTTT	CASSRIGQGARSPLHF
TRBV30	TRBD1	NA	TRBJ2-6	TGTGCCTGGAGTGTACTGTGGGACAGGGGGCGATCTGGGGCCAACGTCCTGACTTTC	CAWSVLWDRGRSGANVLTF
TRBV2	NA	once	TRBJ1-5	TGTGCCAGCAGTAACTCAGGGAGGCGGCAGGGCAATCAGCCCCAGCATTTT	CASSNSGRRQGNQPQHF
TRBV5-1	TRBD2	NA	TRBJ2-7	TGCGCCAGCAGCTCCCTCGGACTAGCGGGAGGACACGAGCAGTACTTC	CASSSLGLAGGHEQYF
TRBV4-2	NA	NA	TRBJ1-2	TGTGCCAGCAGCCAAGGTTCCGGAGCTAACTATGGCTACACCTTC	CASSQGSGANYGYTF
TRBV2	TRBD1	NA	TRBJ1-1	TGTGCCAGCAGTGAGGGGGACAGTGAAGCTTTCTTT	CASSEGDSEAFF
TRBV6-5	NA	NA	TRBJ2-5	TGTGCCAGCAGTTATCGAGGCACAGGGCTAGGAGAGACCCAGTACTTC	CASSYRGTGLGETQYF
TRBV5-1	NA	NA	TRBJ2-5	TGCGCCAGCAGCTCAAAGACAGTCTCGGTAAAAGAGACCCAGTACTTC	CASSSKTVSVKETQYF
TRBV5-1	NA	once	TRBJ1-1	TGCGCCAGCAGCTTGGGCAGGGAGAACACTGAAGCTTTCTTT	CASSLGRENTEAFF
TRBV10-3	NA	NA	TRBJ1-2	TGTGCCGTAGAACAGGGAAACTATGGCTACACCTTC	CAVEQGNYGYTF
TRBV6-5	NA	NA	TRBJ2-7	TGTGCCAGCAGTTATGGCCGGGGAGCCTACGAGCAGTACTTC	CASSYGRGAYEQYF
TRBV24-1	NA	NA	TRBJ2-7	TGTGCCACCAGTGATGCGGACATCACTCCCTACGAGCAGTACTTC	CATSDADITPYEQYF
TRBV27	TRBD1	few	TRBJ1-6	TGTGCCAGCAGTCCGCAGGGGGCACACGTTTCACCCCTCCACTTT	CASSPQGAHVSPLHF
TRBV3-1/TRBV3-2	NA	NA	TRBJ1-5	TGTGCCAGCAGCCAAAGTGACGGGCAGCCCCAGCATTTT	CASSQSDGQPQHF
TRBV15	NA	NA	TRBJ1-1	TGTGCCACCAGCAGAGCCAATAGGGGTAGGGGATGGACTGAAGCTTTCTTT	CATSRANRGRGWTEAFF
TRBV5-1	TRBD2	NA	TRBJ2-2	TGCGCCAGCGTTGAGCTAGCGGGACCGAACACCGGGGAGCTGTTTTTT	CASVELAGPNTGELFF
TRBV28	TRBD1	NA	TRBJ1-2	TGTGCCAGCAGTTTTGAATCGACAGGGCGTAACTATGGCTACACCTTC	CASSFESTGRNYGYTF
TRBV25-1	NA	once	TRBJ1-2	TGTGCCAGCAAAGAAGGGGGGGACGTGAAGGGCTACACCTTC	CASKEGGDVKGYTF
TRBV3-1/TRBV3-2	TRBD2	NA	TRBJ2-1	TGTGCCAGCAGCCAGCCCTACGGCCATCGGACTAGCGGGAGATTCAGTGAGCAGTTCTTC	CASSQPYGHRTSGRFSEQFF
TRBV6-5	TRBD1	once	TRBJ1-4	TGTGCCAGCAGTTACTCAGGGACAGGGGATGAAAAACTGTTTTTT	CASSYSGTGDEKLFF
TRBV4-2	TRBD2	NA	TRBJ2-1	TGTGCCAGCAGCCAAGATCCGATACTAGCGGAAAACTACAATGAGCAGTTCTTC	CASSQDPILAENYNEQFF
TRBV2	NA	once	TRBJ1-1	TGTGCCAGCAGTGTCGGCACTGAAGCTTTCTTT	CASSVGTEAFF
TRBV18	NA	NA	TRBJ1-1	TGTGCCAGCTCACTTCAGATGAACACTGAAGCTTTCTTT	CASSLQMNTEAFF
TRBV30	TRBD1	NA	TRBJ2-7	TGTGCCTGGACAGACAGGGTGGTAATGGACGAGCAGTACTTC	CAWTDRVVMDEQYF
TRBV5-5	TRBD2	once	TRBJ2-7	TGTGCCAGCAGCCATATAGCGGGAGGGCCGTACGAGCAGTACTTC	CASSHIAGGPYEQYF
TRBV7-9	TRBD2	NA	TRBJ2-3	TGTGCCAGCAGCTTAGAAGGGACTAGCGGGTGGAGGACGGATACGCAGTATTTT	CASSLEGTSGWRTDTQYF
TRBV6-5	NA	NA	TRBJ1-3	TGTGCCAGCAGCGCGGACTGGGCGGGAAACACCATATATTTT	CASSADWAGNTIYF
TRBV3-1/TRBV3-2	NA	NA	TRBJ2-1	TGTGCCAGCAGCCGCTACCCCAATGAGCAGTTCTTC	CASSRYPNEQFF
TRBV24-1	TRBD2	NA	TRBJ2-1	TGTGCCACCCCGGCGGGGTCGTATAGCGGGAGAGCCTACAATGAGCAGTTCTTC	CATPAGSYSGRAYNEQFF
TRBV27	NA	once	TRBJ2-3	TGTGCCAGCAGTTTATCGGGCCTTAGCGGTACGCAGTATTTT	CASSLSGLSGTQYF
TRBV19	NA	NA	TRBJ1-1	TGTGCCAGTAGTACAGCAGCGGTGAACACTGAAGCTTTCTTT	CASSTAAVNTEAFF
TRBV11-1	TRBD1	NA	TRBJ2-2	TGTGCCAGCAGCTTATCTGGACAGGGGGCCGTCGGGGAGCTGTTTTTT	CASSLSGQGAVGELFF
TRBV19	NA	NA	TRBJ2-7	TGTGCCAGTAGTATAGGTTCCTTCTACGAGCAGTACTTC	CASSIGSFYEQYF
TRBV28	TRBD1	NA	TRBJ2-7	TGTGCCAGCAGAGACAGGGTTTACGAGCAGTACTTC	CASRDRVYEQYF
TRBV15	NA	once	TRBJ2-1	TGTGCCACCAGCAGAGAATTAGGGGGTCTGAGTTCCCACAATGAGCAGTTCTTC	CATSRELGGLSSHNEQFF
TRBV14	NA	few	TRBJ2-1	TGTGCCAGCAGCCAAGATCAGGGAGGAGGGGTTGGGGGGTCCTACAATGAGCAGTTCTTC	CASSQDQGGGVGGSYNEQFF
TRBV5-1	NA	NA	TRBJ1-2	TGCGCCAGCAGCTTGAATAGCGCGGCCTTGGGAGGGTATGGCTACACCTTC	CASSLNSAALGGYGYTF
TRBV29-1	TRBD1	NA	TRBJ1-1	TGCAGCGTTGTGAGCCCACCGGGACAGAGGACTGAAGCTTTCTTT	CSVVSPPGQRTEAFF
TRBV4-2	NA	NA	TRBJ1-6	TGTGCCAGCAGCCAAGATCAGGGGAAGGGTTCACCCCTCCACTTT	CASSQDQGKGSPLHF
TRBV2	NA	NA	TRBJ2-5	TGTGCCAGCAGTCAGCTTAGGGACACGAGGGTCCAGTACTTC	CASSQLRDTRVQYF
TRBV4-2	NA	NA	TRBJ2-1	TGTGCCAGCAGCCAAGACCCCATGGGCTCCTCTGCGTTATCATACAATGAGCAGTTCTTC	CASSQDPMGSSALSYNEQFF
TRBV4-2	TRBD2	NA	TRBJ2-7	TGTGCCAGCAGCCACCCGAGGACTAGCGGGAGCTCCTACGAGCAGTACTTC	CASSHPRTSGSSYEQYF
TRBV11-2	NA	NA	TRBJ2-2	TGTGCCAGCAGCCCTCACGAGGCGGCCGGGGAGCTGTTTTTT	CASSPHEAAGELFF
TRBV5-1	NA	once	TRBJ2-1	TGCGCCAGCAGCCCTGGTGAAGTCCTAGTCTACAATGAGCAGTTCTTC	CASSPGEVLVYNEQFF
TRBV10-3	TRBD1	NA	TRBJ1-1	TGTGCCATCAGTGGACAGGGGGCTATGGCTTTCTTT	CAISGQGAMAFF
TRBV19	NA	few	TRBJ1-1	TGTGCCAGTAGTCCCCTGGCGGGGGCGGCGAACACTGAAGCTTTCTTT	CASSPLAGAANTEAFF
TRBV5-5	NA	NA	TRBJ1-3	TGTGCCAGCAGCTTTGGCGGGAGCTCTGGAAACACCATATATTTT	CASSFGGSSGNTIYF
TRBV18	NA	NA	TRBJ1-6	TGTGCCAGCTCACAAACGGAGGCTTCACCCCTCCACTTT	CASSQTEASPLHF